What follows is one T cell receptor beta chain and its context. This entry belongs to a study of early T cells in non-severe SARS-CoV-2 infection. In germline, CDR1 is SGHDT, CDR2 YYEEEE. Deletions cut 6 bases from V and 4 bases from J, with 19 bases between. This CDR3 is built from 15 residues. Unique molecular identifiers were affixed to single, distinct cDNA molecules. TCRdb reprocessed the 5' RACE reads via MiXCR and lists one record per CDR3 protein. The sample has under 40,000 distinct CDR3 sequences, 4.5% to 7.5% seen once. The sequenced sample consisted of whole blood. This receptor was identified in an adult who was a healthcare worker with PCR-confirmed SARS-CoV-2 infection or an uninfected control (not recorded which). The chain has TRBV5-6 and TRBJ1-2; D call uncertain. CDR3 loop: CASNYNLVEAYGYTF. The CDR3 nucleotides read TGTGCCAGCAACTACAACCTAGTGGAGGCCTATGGCTACACCTTC. The full variable domain, in which reference TRBV5-6 and TRBJ1-2 provide the parts outside the CDR3, is DAGVTQSPTHLIKTRGQQVTLRCSPKSGHDTVSWYQQALGQGPQFIFQYYEEEERQRGNFPDRFSGHQFPNYSSELNVNALLLGDSALYLCASNYNLVEAYGYTFGSGTRLTVV.